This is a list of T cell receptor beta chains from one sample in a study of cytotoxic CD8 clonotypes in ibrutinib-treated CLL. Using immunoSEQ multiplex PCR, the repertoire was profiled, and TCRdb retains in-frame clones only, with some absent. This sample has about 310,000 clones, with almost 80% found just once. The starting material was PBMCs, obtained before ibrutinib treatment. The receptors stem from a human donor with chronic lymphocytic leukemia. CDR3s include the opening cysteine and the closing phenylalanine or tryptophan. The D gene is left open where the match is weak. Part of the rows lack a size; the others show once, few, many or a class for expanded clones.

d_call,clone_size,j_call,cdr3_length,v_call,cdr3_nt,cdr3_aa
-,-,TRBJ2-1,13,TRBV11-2,TGTGCCAGCACTCCAGTCAGCTACAATGAGCAGTTCTTC,CASTPVSYNEQFF
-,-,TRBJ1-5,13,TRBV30,TGTGCCTGGAGTGTAGGGGGCAATCAGCCCCAGCATTTT,CAWSVGGNQPQHF
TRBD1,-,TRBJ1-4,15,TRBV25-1,TGTGCCAGCGGAAGACAGGGACAGACTAATGAAAAACTGTTTTTT,CASGRQGQTNEKLFF
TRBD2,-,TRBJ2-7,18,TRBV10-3,TGTGCCATCAGTGAGTCGGGACTAGCGATAAAACGGGACTACGAGCAGTACTTC,CAISESGLAIKRDYEQYF
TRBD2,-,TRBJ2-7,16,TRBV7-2,TGTGCCAGCAGCTACCATGGACTAGCGGTATCCTACGAGCAGTACTTC,CASSYHGLAVSYEQYF
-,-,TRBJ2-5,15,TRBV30,TGTGCCTGGAGTGATTTCGGTAGCGGTAAAGAGACCCAGTACTTC,CAWSDFGSGKETQYF
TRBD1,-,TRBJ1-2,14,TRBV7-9,TGTGCCAGCAGCGGCTGGGGACAGGACTATGGCTACACCTTC,CASSGWGQDYGYTF
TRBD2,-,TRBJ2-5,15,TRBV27,TGTGCCAGCAGTGAACCGGGACTAGCATCAAAGACCCAGTACTTC,CASSEPGLASKTQYF
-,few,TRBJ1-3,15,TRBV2,TGTGCCAGCAGTGAGTCTCTGAGCTCTGGAAACACCATATATTTT,CASSESLSSGNTIYF
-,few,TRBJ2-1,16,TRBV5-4,TGTGCCAGCAGCTTGGATCCAACCGGAGGCTACAATGAGCAGTTCTTC,CASSLDPTGGYNEQFF
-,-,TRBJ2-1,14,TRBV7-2,TGTGCCAGCAGCTTCACGTCTAGTGTTCCTGAGCAGTTCTTC,CASSFTSSVPEQFF
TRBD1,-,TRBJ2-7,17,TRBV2,TGTGCCAGCAGGCCGGGACAGGGGGGACTAGTAATCTACGAGCAGTACTTC,CASRPGQGGLVIYEQYF
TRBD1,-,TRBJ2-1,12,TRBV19,TGTGCCAGTAGCACAGGGGACAATGAGCAGTTCTTC,CASSTGDNEQFF
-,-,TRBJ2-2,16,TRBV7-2,TGTGCCAGCAGCTACCGCCGGCTAGCGAACACCGGGGAGCTGTTTTTT,CASSYRRLANTGELFF
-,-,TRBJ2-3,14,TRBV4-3,TGCGCCAGCAGCCAAGGGACGACCGCATATACGCAGTATTTT,CASSQGTTAYTQYF
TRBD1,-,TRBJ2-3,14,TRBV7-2,TGTGCCAGCAGCTGGGACAGGGGTGGAGATACGCAGTATTTT,CASSWDRGGDTQYF
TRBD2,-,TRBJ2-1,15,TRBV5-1,TGCGCCAGCAGCACGGGACTAGCGGCCTACAATGAGCAGTTCTTC,CASSTGLAAYNEQFF